This is a list of T cell receptor beta chains from one sample in a study of shared clonotypes between healthy human individuals. Method: immunoSEQ multiplex PCR; TCRdb's copy keeps in-frame clones and lacks some. Found here are hundreds of thousands of clones, 74% of them singletons; the top ten hold more than 1.5%. Sequenced material: memory CD4+ T cells sorted from blood. Source of these receptors: a woman in her 30s in good health. The conserved cysteine and the conserved F or W are not part of the CDR3 here.

TRBJ1-1	TRBV19	ASRGSGYTEAF
TRBJ1-6	TRBV28	ASSGTRPLH
TRBJ1-1	TRBV19	ASSVNRVNTEAF
TRBJ2-3	TRBV5-4	ASSLQGAGTDTQY
TRBJ1-5	TRBV6-6	ASRINLQESNQPQH
TRBJ2-7	TRBV7-2	ASSQPGDEQY
TRBJ2-7	TRBV5-1	ASSFYLSYEQY
TRBJ2-1	TRBV30	AWRPGRVLNEQF
TRBJ2-7	TRBV7-9	ASSDWDRESSYEQY
TRBJ2-2	TRBV6-1	ASRPGHLNTGELF
TRBJ1-4	TRBV2	ASSGYRNEKLF
TRBJ1-1	TRBV11-2	ASSLGQMNTEAF
TRBJ2-7	TRBV2	ASSVQGGPLSYEQY
TRBJ1-3	TRBV21-1	ARPRSPDT
TRBJ2-7	TRBV5-4	ASSLGDLVDEQY
TRBJ1-5	TRBV27	AITTGLSKRPWTQH
TRBJ2-1	TRBV28	ASSVLTSANEQF
TRBJ2-7	TRBV29-1	SVEFRIGPYEQY
TRBJ2-7	TRBV7-8	ASGGLAGMRYEQY
TRBJ2-3	TRBV7-2	ASSLAGLVSDTQY
TRBJ1-2	TRBV7-2	ASSYRPGWDYGYT
TRBJ1-5	TRBV19	ASSMFSGGDSRNQPQH
TRBJ2-5	TRBV19	ASRGQGKETQY
TRBJ1-3	TRBV19	ASSRGWSSGNTIY
TRBJ2-5	TRBV7-2	ASSLGTGGISETQY
TRBJ1-3	TRBV7-8	ASSRGADSGNTIY
TRBJ1-5	TRBV19	ASSIAEFISNQPQH
TRBJ2-2	TRBV28	ASRAATTGTGELF
TRBJ1-4	TRBV29-1	SGRTENEKLF
TRBJ2-7	TRBV2	ASRAGLAGWYEQY
TRBJ2-5	TRBV27	ASSFKHPNSGSPRETQY
TRBJ2-3	TRBV18	ASSPPVDTQY
TRBJ2-7	TRBV4-2	ASSSNDRGTYEQY
TRBJ2-7	TRBV5-3	ARSLVGGPHPYYEQY
TRBJ2-1	TRBV19	ASSIPGSNEQF
TRBJ2-1	TRBV5-4	ASSPSTHDVTYNEQF
TRBJ2-5	TRBV5-1	ASSLGYQETQY
TRBJ2-2	TRBV10-1	ASSDGGANTGELF
TRBJ1-6	TRBV27	ASRTGYNSPLH
TRBJ1-2	TRBV28	ASNLGGRGYT
TRBJ2-7	TRBV5-4	ASSLWDRPYEQY
TRBJ1-1	TRBV5-1	ASSLAGMGTYTEAF
TRBJ2-7	TRBV25-1	ASSVGTSGNEQY